Detailed here is one T cell receptor beta chain. TCRdb recomputed calls from the 5' RACE reads with MiXCR, one row per CDR3 protein. The table records 400,000 to 500,000 distinct CDR3 sequences, 20% of them present only once. This sample was included in a study of T-cell memory formation after mild COVID-19. The material sequenced was PBMCs or a T cell subset sorted from them (not recorded which). This clonotype originated in an adult woman who had mild COVID-19 (a few samples of this study predate the infection). Cell type and time point are not known.

The CDR3 DNA reads as TGTGCCAGCAGCTTAGTGGGGCTAGGAGAGACCCAGTACTTC. Its translation is CASSLVGLGETQYF. The chain carries TRBV7-6 and TRBJ2-5; tentative D call: TRBD1 (5 bases). V lost 1 base, J lost 4 bases, and 10 bases lay in between. The germline gives CDR1 SGHVS, CDR2 FNYEAQ. The CDR3 sequence is 14 residues long.